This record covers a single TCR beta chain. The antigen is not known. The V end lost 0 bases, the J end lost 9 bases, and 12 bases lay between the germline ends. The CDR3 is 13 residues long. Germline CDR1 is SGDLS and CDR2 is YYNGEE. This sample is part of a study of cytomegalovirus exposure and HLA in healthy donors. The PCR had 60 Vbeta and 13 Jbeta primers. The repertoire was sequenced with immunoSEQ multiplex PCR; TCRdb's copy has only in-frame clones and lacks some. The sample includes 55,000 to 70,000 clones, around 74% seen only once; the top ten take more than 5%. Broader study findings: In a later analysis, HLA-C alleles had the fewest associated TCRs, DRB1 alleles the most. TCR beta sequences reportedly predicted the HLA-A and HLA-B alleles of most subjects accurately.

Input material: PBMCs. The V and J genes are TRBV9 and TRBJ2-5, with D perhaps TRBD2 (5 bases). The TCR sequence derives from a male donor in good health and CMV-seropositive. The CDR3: CASSVEGAPAQYF. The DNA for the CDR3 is TGTGCCAGCAGCGTAGAGGGAGCTCCGGCCCAGTACTTC.